This T cell receptor beta chain was profiled in a study of technical replicates of blood from several donors. Profiled with immunoSEQ multiplex PCR; TCRdb holds only in-frame clones, not every one. This repertoire shows about 76,000 clones, 80% to 90% found once; its top ten account for under 5.5%. Sequencing was done on a sample of PBMCs. This TCR was recovered from a human donor in good health. Some clones in this sample may be carry-over from other donors' samples.

CDR3 sequence (DNA): TGTGCCAGCAGCAGACGGACAGGGGGTGCTGACACTGAAGCTTTCTTT. This sequence encodes CASSRRTGGADTEAFF. The chain links TRBV21-1 to TRBJ1-1; the tabulated D call, TRBD1, remains unverified against the DNA. TRBV21-1 is a known pseudogene. This CDR3 contains 16 residues.